This T cell receptor beta chain was recovered during a study of tumor-infiltrating lymphocytes in primary liver carcinoma. CDR3 length: 16 residues. V was trimmed by 1 base and J by 9 bases, leaving 22 bases between them. CDR1 MNHNS and CDR2 SASEGT come from the germline V gene. This clonotype was picked up a small number of times. Co-extracted RNA and DNA came from roughly 20-30 mg of unsorted bulk tissue. TCR beta cDNA was reverse-transcribed from 500 to 550 ng of total RNA. The reaction used a constant-region primer and ProtoScript II reverse transcriptase. Slightly modified ARM-PCR, run as three nested multiplex PCR rounds, produced the TCR beta libraries. Rounds one and two of PCR, each of 10 to 11 cycles, were primed with TRBV1-TRBV30 forward primers and a C-beta reverse primer. MiXCR, applied by TCRdb to the multiplex PCR reads, yields one record per CDR3 protein. The data hold around 29,000 distinct CDR3 sequences, with roughly two thirds observed a single time.

The receptor's source is a woman aged 30 to 39 with primary liver carcinoma and hepatitis B virus infection. The genes are TRBV6-1 and TRBJ2-7; either TRBD1 or TRBD2 may fit D (6 bases each). The specimen sequenced was liver tumor tissue from sampling region 3. The subset denotes: tumor region T3, left-lateral pole. The CDR3 coding sequence is TGTGCCAGCAGTGAAGAGAGGGGGAGACTAGTTGTTCTGCAGTACTTC. It codes for CASSEERGRLVVLQYF.